This T cell receptor (beta chain) was profiled in a study of T cells in Graves' hyperthyroidism and ophthalmopathy. Study findings and constraints: Patients with ophthalmopathy were separated from those with stable hyperthyroidism by a 13 V-J model. The model identified upcoming ophthalmopathy a median about 6.5 months ahead of onset.

TCR beta CDR3 region amplification was performed from RNA transcripts. An initial round of RT-PCR targeting the TCR CDR3 relied on the HTBI primer set. TCRdb passed the multiplex PCR reads through MiXCR, listing each CDR3 protein once. The table lists 700,000 or so distinct CDR3 sequences, about 17% of them singletons. In regard to this clonotype: Its specificity is unknown.

These patients, aged 18 to 65, had recently diagnosed hyperthyroidism lasting under 2 months. Fresh 10 ml peripheral blood yielded PBMCs. Sequenced input: blood. This TCR was recovered from a man between 18 and 35 years old with Graves' hyperthyroidism.

CDR3 coding DNA: TGCAGCGTTGAAGGGGTTGGCTATGGCTACACCTTC. It encodes CSVEGVGYGYTF. V is TRBV29-1 and J is TRBJ1-2; the D is unclear. CDR1 SQVTM and CDR2 ANQGSEA come from the germline V gene. The CDR3 contains 12 residues. V was cut by 1 base and J by 4 bases, with 7 bases left in between.